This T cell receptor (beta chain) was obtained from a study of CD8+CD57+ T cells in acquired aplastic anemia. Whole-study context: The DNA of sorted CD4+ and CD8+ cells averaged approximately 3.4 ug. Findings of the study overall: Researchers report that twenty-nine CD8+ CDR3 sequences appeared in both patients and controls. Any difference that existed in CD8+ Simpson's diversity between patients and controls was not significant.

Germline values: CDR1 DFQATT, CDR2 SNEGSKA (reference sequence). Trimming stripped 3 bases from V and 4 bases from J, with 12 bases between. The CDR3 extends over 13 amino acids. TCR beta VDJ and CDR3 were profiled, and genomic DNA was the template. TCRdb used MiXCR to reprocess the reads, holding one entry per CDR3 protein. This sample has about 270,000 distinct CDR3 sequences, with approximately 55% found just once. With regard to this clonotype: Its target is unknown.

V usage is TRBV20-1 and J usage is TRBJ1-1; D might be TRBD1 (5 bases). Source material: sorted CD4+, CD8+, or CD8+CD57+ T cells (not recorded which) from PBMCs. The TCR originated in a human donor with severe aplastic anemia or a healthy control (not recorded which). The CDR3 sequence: CSASRGPSTEAFF. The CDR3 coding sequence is TGCAGTGCTAGTAGGGGACCGAGCACTGAAGCTTTCTTT.